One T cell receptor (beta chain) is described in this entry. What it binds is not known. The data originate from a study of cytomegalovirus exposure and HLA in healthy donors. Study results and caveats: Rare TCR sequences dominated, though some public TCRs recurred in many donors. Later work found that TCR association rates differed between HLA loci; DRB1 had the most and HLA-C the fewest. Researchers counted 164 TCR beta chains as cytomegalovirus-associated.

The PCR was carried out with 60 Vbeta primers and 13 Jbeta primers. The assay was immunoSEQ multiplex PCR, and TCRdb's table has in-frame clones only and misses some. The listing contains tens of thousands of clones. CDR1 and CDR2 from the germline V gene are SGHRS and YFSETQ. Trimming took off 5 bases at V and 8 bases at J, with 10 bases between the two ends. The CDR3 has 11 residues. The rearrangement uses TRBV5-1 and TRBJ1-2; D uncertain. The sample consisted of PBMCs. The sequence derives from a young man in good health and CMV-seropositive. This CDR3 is CASSIGVGYTF. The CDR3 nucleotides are TGCGCCAGCAGTATCGGTGTCGGCTACACCTTC.